This T cell receptor beta chain is drawn from a study of blood T cell repertoires in COVID-19. Sequenced by immunoSEQ multiplex PCR; TCRdb stores in-frame clones only, minus some. The sample has approximately 70,000 clones, 90% seen once. Trimming shortened V by 1 base and J by 8 bases, and 9 bases separated the two germline ends. The CDR3 extends over 14 amino acids. Germline CDR1 MDHEN, CDR2 SYDVKM. This clonotype originated in a woman between 18 and 29 years old with acute or convalescent COVID-19. The chain carries TRBV28 and TRBJ1-6, with D possibly matching TRBD1 (5 bases). The sample consisted of peripheral blood. CDR3 coding DNA: TGTGCCAGCAGTTTATACCAGGGTCATTCACCCCTCCACTTT. Encoded protein: CASSLYQGHSPLHF.